Listed below are T cell receptor beta chains from one sample, sequenced in a study of cytomegalovirus exposure and HLA in healthy donors. The method was immunoSEQ multiplex PCR; TCRdb's version includes in-frame clones alone and lacks a portion of them. The table shows around 180,000 clones, with more than 70% occurring only once. Input material: PBMCs. The source is a girl aged 10 to 17 in good health and CMV-seronegative. CDR3s leave out the opening cysteine and the closing phenylalanine or tryptophan.

j_call,v_call,cdr3_aa
TRBJ1-2,TRBV7-9,ASSLPGPGVIGDYGYT
TRBJ1-4,TRBV27,ASSYGRGVQGEKLF
TRBJ2-7,TRBV6-5,ASSWGQFYEQY
TRBJ1-1,TRBV5-4,ASSLSGGLNTEAF
TRBJ1-6,TRBV2,ASYLGAYNSPLH
TRBJ1-5,TRBV7-9,ASSLGTGEGQPQH
TRBJ2-7,TRBV7-8,ASSPPTTNFPYEQY
TRBJ2-2,TRBV5-5,ASRIYSPPSTGELF
TRBJ1-6,TRBV19,ASSPQGNSYNSPLH
TRBJ2-1,TRBV10-3,AITLDRGGNEQF
TRBJ1-6,TRBV19,ASSPRDRINSPLH
TRBJ2-1,TRBV9,ASSARRGQGPPNEQF
TRBJ1-1,TRBV19,ASSIHRNTEAF
TRBJ2-7,TRBV7-9,ASSPRGGDSYEQY
TRBJ2-1,TRBV6-1,ASIPSGGHYNEQF
TRBJ2-5,TRBV6-5,ASSYFADSETQY
TRBJ1-1,TRBV5-1,ASSTGTGDTEAF
TRBJ1-6,TRBV11-2,ASSHLGGNSPLH
TRBJ2-7,TRBV4-1,ASSQAGSYEQY
TRBJ2-7,TRBV5-4,ASSNQGVGTYEQY
TRBJ2-6,TRBV5-5,ASSLDNSGANVLT
TRBJ1-5,TRBV27,ASSLSQGWNQPQH
TRBJ2-1,TRBV29-1,SVNGLADLSYNEQF
TRBJ1-2,TRBV10-3,AISAGQGGYGYT
TRBJ2-3,TRBV5-4,ASSSSGTSTDTQY
TRBJ1-2,TRBV19,ASSFGTGNYGYT
TRBJ1-1,TRBV9,ASSPNTGRGTEAF
TRBJ1-1,TRBV6-6,ASSLAATDTEAF
TRBJ1-4,TRBV13,ASSLVDRPEKLF
TRBJ2-1,TRBV7-7,ASSLSGGPSYNEQF
TRBJ1-2,TRBV6-1,ASSREARLTSGYT
TRBJ2-2,TRBV7-8,ASSLIRGIVTGELF
TRBJ2-1,TRBV7-7,ASSLGGGDFEQF
TRBJ2-7,TRBV25-1,ASSSVHEQY
TRBJ2-2,TRBV30,AWGQGGIGELF
TRBJ1-4,TRBV7-9,ASRPGLSIATNEKLF
TRBJ1-4,TRBV13,ASSLAEANEKLF
TRBJ1-2,TRBV5-1,ASSRLGTEYGYT
TRBJ2-4,TRBV5-1,ASSLGMVTGNIQY
TRBJ1-6,TRBV19,ASSPPTRTVNSPLH
TRBJ1-2,TRBV27,ASSSTGLNGYT
TRBJ2-3,TRBV11-2,ASSLVWRLPLTDTQY
TRBJ1-2,TRBV15,ATGDSYGYT
TRBJ2-5,TRBV9,ASSVSGGVETQY
TRBJ1-3,TRBV18,ASSGTGGKALHGNTIY
TRBJ1-3,TRBV14,ASSHVLGQAISGNTIY
TRBJ2-1,TRBV29-1,SVELIPGLAGTYNEQF
TRBJ1-1,TRBV5-1,ASSFQPTNTEAF
TRBJ1-3,TRBV7-3,ASSWEDGNTIY
TRBJ1-3,TRBV11-2,ASSSGFSGNTIY
TRBJ1-2,TRBV10-2,ASSDSGNGYT
TRBJ1-1,TRBV6-6,ASSRTRGNTEAF
TRBJ1-1,TRBV7-2,ASGSGEYTEAF
TRBJ2-3,TRBV6-4,ASSLNGAGGATDTQY
TRBJ2-1,TRBV27,ASNPHAGGPIEQF